One sample yielded the 14 T cell receptor beta chains listed below, sequenced in a study of blood T cell repertoires in COVID-19. Sequenced by immunoSEQ multiplex PCR; TCRdb stores in-frame clones only, minus some. The sample holds fewer than 400,000 clones; about 92% are singletons and the top ten take around a sixth. Sample: PBMCs or T cells enriched from blood (not recorded which). The receptors shown here come from a young woman who had recovered from COVID-19.

This clone occurred once. The chain carries TRBV3-1 (or the pseudogene TRBV3-2) and TRBJ2-3; possible D gene TRBD2, 5 bases. The CDR3 contains 14 residues. From germline, CDR1 is LGHDT and CDR2 YNNKEL (reference sequence). The V and J ends lost 5 bases and 6 bases respectively, with 15 bases between them. CDR3 nucleotides: TGTGCCAGCAGCGGGGTGGCGGGCGAGGATACGCAGTATTTT. Amino acid sequence: CASSGVAGEDTQYF.

The rearrangement links TRBV10-3 to TRBJ2-1; possible D gene TRBD2, 5 bases. Trimming pared 0 bases from V and 0 bases from J, leaving 6 bases between. The V gene's germline CDR1 is ENHRY and CDR2 SYGVKD. This CDR3 spans 15 amino acids. CDR3 nucleotides: TGTGCCATCAGTGAGTCGGGAGACTCCTACAATGAGCAGTTCTTC. It yields the protein CAISESGDSYNEQFF.

This clone was observed once. For the CDR3, the DNA is TGTGCCAGCAGTCTCAGGGACTTTAGAGGCTACACCTTC. Amino acids: CASSLRDFRGYTF. V and J are TRBV27 and TRBJ1-2; a weak D match, TRBD1 (5 bases). The CDR3 length is 13 residues. Germline CDR1 is MNHEY and CDR2 is SMNVEV (reference sequence). Between the trimmed V and J ends, which lost 5 bases and 8 bases, there was a span of 15 bases.

The chain uses TRBV5-5 and TRBJ1-6, with 8 bases that match TRBD1. Germline-derived CDR1 and CDR2 are SGHKS and YYEKEE (reference sequence). The V gene end was trimmed by 4 bases and the J gene end by 9 bases; junction bases not matched to a gene: 9. The CDR3 is made up of 15 amino acids. The DNA of the CDR3 is TGTGCCAGCAGCCCGGAGGGACAGGAGGGTTCACCCCTCCACTTT. The encoded protein is CASSPEGQEGSPLHF.

This chain joins TRBV2 and TRBJ1-2; TRBD1 matches at 8 bases. Germline V gene lookup returns CDR1 SNHLY and CDR2 FYNNEI. V gave up 2 bases and J gave up 0 bases; unmatched junction bases: 5. The CDR3 loop spans 16 amino acids. The CDR3 DNA follows: TGTGCCAGCAGTGAACAGGGGGCGATAGCTAACTATGGCTACACCTTC. Encoded protein: CASSEQGAIANYGYTF.

This chain connects TRBV27 to TRBJ1-5; maybe TRBD1 (6 bases). The CDR3 runs 15 residues. CDR1 MNHEY and CDR2 SMNVEV come from the germline V gene (reference sequence). The V end lost 3 bases, the J end lost 3 bases, and 12 bases lay between the germline ends. The CDR3: CASSFRQGYNQPQHF. The CDR3 nucleotides are TGTGCCAGCAGTTTCAGGCAGGGGTACAATCAGCCCCAGCATTTT.

J is TRBJ1-2 and V is TRBV20-1; 8 nucleotides match TRBD1. The CDR3 sequence is 15 residues long. Germline CDR1 reads DFQATT; CDR2 reads SNEGSKA (reference sequence). Trimming removed 3 bases from V and 0 bases from J; junction bases left unmatched: 6. The CDR3 sequence: CSASGGTGTNYGYTF. The DNA for the CDR3 is TGCAGTGCTAGTGGAGGGACAGGAACTAACTATGGCTACACCTTC.

V and J are TRBV28 and TRBJ1-2; 9 nucleotides line up with TRBD1. Per germline, CDR1 MDHEN and CDR2 SYDVKM. The CDR3 spans 15 residues. Germline trimming cut 5 bases from V and 3 bases from J; bases unmatched to any gene: 7. The CDR3 spells CASSDGTGSYYGYTF. The CDR3 DNA reads as TGTGCCAGCAGTGATGGGACAGGGAGTTACTATGGCTACACCTTC.

The J gene is TRBJ2-5, the V gene TRBV7-9, with TRBD2 as a possible D gene (6 bases). The germline V gene encodes CDR1 SEHNR and CDR2 FQNEAQ (reference sequence). Between the trimmed V and J ends, which lost 2 bases and 1 base, there was a span of 23 bases. The CDR3 consists of 19 residues. CDR3 DNA sequence: TGTGCCAGCAGCTTATTGGAGGGACTGGTTGGCGGGGCCCAAGAGACCCAGTACTTC. Protein sequence: CASSLLEGLVGGAQETQYF. The full variable domain, in which reference TRBV7-9 and TRBJ2-5 provide the parts outside the CDR3, is DTGVSQNPRHKITKRGQNVTFRCDPISEHNRLYWYRQTLGQGPEFLTYFQNEAQLEKSRLLSDRFSAERPKGSFSTLEIQRTEQGDSAMYLCASSLLEGLVGGAQETQYFGPGTRLLVL.

This clone was picked up a small number of times. The genes are TRBV21-1 and TRBJ1-5. TRBV21-1 is recorded as a pseudogene. The CDR3 spans 14 residues. CDR3 bases: TGTGCCAGCATCGACACTAGGCTCTATCAGCCCCAGCATTTT. This encodes CASIDTRLYQPQHF.

The V call is TRBV6-5, the J call TRBJ2-7; D might be TRBD2 (6 bases). CDR3 length: 15 amino acids. The germline gives CDR1 MNHEY, CDR2 SVGAGI. Trimming pared 4 bases from V and 2 bases from J, leaving 15 bases between. The CDR3 is CASSSAGTHPYEQYF. The CDR3 nucleotides read TGTGCCAGCAGTTCCGCCGGGACTCACCCCTACGAGCAGTACTTC.

This clone was recorded only once. This chain uses TRBV25-1 with TRBJ2-2, with 7 bases that match TRBD1. The germline gives CDR1 MGHDK, CDR2 SYGVNS. The CDR3 is 16 amino acids. With 5 bases clipped from V and 0 bases from J, the junction kept 6 bases outside the gene matches. CDR3: CASSRPGTANTGELFF. The CDR3 DNA is TGTGCCAGCAGTAGGCCCGGGACAGCGAACACCGGGGAGCTGTTTTTT. Based on the CDR3 plus reference TRBV25-1 and TRBJ2-2, the full variable domain is EADIYQTPRYLVIGTGKKITLECSQTMGHDKMYWYQQDPGMELHLIHYSYGVNSTEKGDLSSESTVSRIRTEHFPLTLESARPSHTSQYLCASSRPGTANTGELFFGEGSRLTVL.

This clone has a count of ten or more. The sample contains more than one DNA sequence encoding this CDR3. This chain links TRBV7-9 with TRBJ2-7; 13 bases match TRBD2. This CDR3 is built from 16 residues. V lost 5 bases and J lost 3; bases outside the gene matches: 7. CDR1 and CDR2 from the germline V gene are SEHNR and FQNEAQ (reference sequence). The CDR3 DNA reads TGTGCCAGCAGCCCGGGACTAGCGGGACTCTACTACGAGCAGTACTTC. Its translation is CASSPGLAGLYYEQYF.

The chain is built from TRBV11-2 and TRBJ2-2, with D unresolved. CDR3 length equals 14 residues. Trimming pared 5 bases from V and 1 base from J, leaving 8 bases between. Germline V gene lookup returns CDR1 SGHAT and CDR2 FQNNGV. The CDR3 sequence: CASSRNGNTGELFF. CDR3 sequence (DNA): TGTGCCAGCAGCAGAAACGGGAACACCGGGGAGCTGTTTTTT.